These 6 T cell receptor beta chains originate from one sample sequenced in a study of regulatory T cells in long-lasting Graves disease. Researchers made TCR beta libraries by using iRepertoire HTBI primers and running Arm-PCR on CDR3 regions. TCRdb used MiXCR to reprocess the multiplex PCR reads, holding one entry per CDR3 protein. The table has 310,000 or so distinct CDR3 sequences, roughly a fifth seen once. Time point noted: persistent/refractory GD, antithyroid drugs over 5 years with positive TRAb. Construction of the TCR library relied on RNA isolated from PBMCs. This material consisted of peripheral blood mononuclear cells (PBMCs), taken when the disease was refractory, from a patient treated with antithyroid drugs. All receptors come from a female donor with Graves disease.

This clonotype occurred many times. The genes are TRBV25-1 and TRBJ2-2, with a weak D call TRBD2 (6 bases). This CDR3 region has 14 residues. Trimming stripped 5 bases from V and 3 bases from J, with 10 bases between. Germline assignment: CDR1 MGHDK and CDR2 SYGVNS. CDR3 amino acids: CASSRTGDTGELFF. The DNA of the CDR3 is TGTGCCAGCAGTCGAACGGGAGACACCGGGGAGCTGTTTTTT.

This clonotype has at least ten counts. Written as DNA, the CDR3 is TGTGCCAGCAGTTCCTCGGGACTAGCGGGATCTATTTACGAGCAGTACTTC. Translating gives CASSSSGLAGSIYEQYF. The chain couples TRBV28 to TRBJ2-7; the match to TRBD2 covers 13 bases. The CDR3 consists of 17 residues. The germline V gene has CDR1 MDHEN and CDR2 SYDVKM. J was trimmed by 4 bases and V by 4 bases; bases with no gene match: 10.

This clonotype was seen repeatedly, ten times or more. The rearrangement joins TRBV6-1 to TRBJ1-2; 8 bases are shared with TRBD1. The junction had 6 bases not matched to a gene; V was cut back by 5 bases and J by 4 bases. CDR1 and CDR2 (germline): MNHNS, SASEGT. The CDR3 totals 14 residues. The CDR3 is CASSTGQGAYGYTF. In DNA, the CDR3 is TGTGCCAGCAGTACGGGGCAGGGGGCCTATGGCTACACCTTC.

The table lists this clonotype with a few counts. This chain links TRBV29-1 with TRBJ2-1; 13 bases are shared with TRBD2. V gave up 6 bases and J gave up 2 bases; unmatched junction bases: 7. CDR1 is SQVTM and CDR2 is ANQGSEA in the germline V gene. This CDR3 has 16 residues. CDR3 sequence reads: CSVAGLAGVAYNEQFF. CDR3 DNA: TGCAGCGTCGCTGGACTAGCGGGAGTCGCCTACAATGAGCAGTTCTTC.

The chain recombines TRBV19 with TRBJ1-2; perhaps TRBD1 as D (5 bases). Per germline, CDR1 LNHDA and CDR2 SQIVND (reference sequence). The CDR3 is made up of 14 amino acids. V was clipped by 5 bases and J by 4 bases, with 14 bases between them. The DNA of the CDR3 is TGTGCCAGTAGTGGGGGGGGAGGGCTCTATGGCTACACCTTC. Its protein is CASSGGGGLYGYTF.

This clonotype was counted ten times or more. The rearrangement joins TRBV29-1 to TRBJ1-1; 10 bases are shared with TRBD1. The CDR3 is 13 residues long. Per the germline V gene, CDR1 is SQVTM and CDR2 is ANQGSEA. V gave up 6 bases and J gave up 5 bases; unmatched junction bases: 6. The CDR3 bases are TGCAGCGTATCGGACAGGGGGAAAACTGAAGCTTTCTTT. As protein: CSVSDRGKTEAFF.